This T cell receptor (beta chain) is from a study of T cells after yellow fever vaccination. Study summary: SMART-Seq v4 Ultra Low Input handled preparation of low-cell-number fractions. General observations from the study: Abundant bulk-population clonotypes could contaminate the FACS-sorted repertoires. Peak timing came faster in the weaker secondary response, day 5 versus 15.

One entry per CDR3 protein, called by TCRdb with MiXCR from the 5' RACE reads. The sample lists around 63,000 distinct CDR3 sequences, roughly 7.3% occurring once. Points on this clonotype: What it binds is not known.

Trimming cost V 5 bases and J 3 bases, with 11 bases left between them. Looked up from germline, CDR1 is MNHEY and CDR2 is SVGAGI. CDR3 length equals 14 residues. This receptor was taken from a man younger than 40 who received the YFV17D yellow fever vaccine. The V and J genes are TRBV6-5 and TRBJ1-5, with D possibly TRBD1 on 5 matching bases. The sample here was CD8+ T cells sorted from PBMCs, taken 15 days after the yellow fever booster vaccination. The CDR3 nucleotides are TGTGCCAGCAGTCCCGACAGTCCCAATCAGCCCCAGCATTTT. Translated, it gives CASSPDSPNQPQHF.